Following are 20 T cell receptor beta chains from one sample sequenced in a study of T cell responses to AZD1222 COVID-19 vaccine. The assay was immunoSEQ multiplex PCR, and TCRdb's table has in-frame clones only and misses some. Of about 99,000 clones in the sample, roughly 85% were seen once. The sample consisted of peripheral blood, taken on day 0 of AZD1222 vaccination. The receptors come from an adult in good health.

The V call is TRBV12-3 or TRBV12-4, the J call TRBJ2-7, with no clear D. There are 13 residues in the CDR3. V lost 2 bases and J 1 base, leaving 6 bases between the germline ends. The CDR3 region is CASSLSGSYEQYV. CDR3 nucleotide sequence: TGTGCCAGCAGTTTAAGTGGATCCTACGAGCAGTACGTC.

The V call is TRBV19, the J call TRBJ1-2, with D possibly TRBD1 on 5 matching bases. The CDR3 has 13 amino acids. Germline V gene sequence: CDR1 LNHDA, CDR2 SQIVND (reference sequence). V lost 0 bases and J 8 bases, leaving 10 bases between the germline ends. The CDR3 loop is CASSIDGGKGYTF. CDR3 bases: TGTGCCAGTAGTATAGACGGGGGTAAAGGCTACACCTTC.

The rearrangement joins TRBV30 to TRBJ1-1; D unresolved. Trimming took off 4 bases at V and 2 bases at J, with 5 bases between the two ends. Germline V lookup: CDR1 GTSNPN, CDR2 SVGIG (reference sequence). The CDR3 totals 11 residues. The CDR3 here is CAWKSNTEAFF. The CDR3, as DNA: TGTGCCTGGAAGTCAAACACTGAAGCTTTCTTT.

In this sample, this clone turned up once. The V call is TRBV20-1, the J call TRBJ1-1; unclear D gene. Trimming removed 3 bases at V and 2 bases at J, with 10 bases between. Looked up from germline, CDR1 is DFQATT and CDR2 is SNEGSKA (reference sequence). This CDR3 has 13 residues. CDR3 loop: CSASLAENTEAFF. The CDR3 bases are TGCAGTGCTAGTTTGGCAGAAAACACTGAAGCTTTCTTT.

The chain links TRBV12-5 to TRBJ2-2; possibly TRBD2 for D (6 bases). The CDR3 loop spans 15 amino acids. The V and J ends lost 9 bases and 3 bases respectively, with 17 bases between them. Germline loops: CDR1 LGHNT, CDR2 FRNRAP. The CDR3 loop reads CASRGRTDYTGELFF. Here the CDR3 DNA reads TGTGCTAGCCGGGGGAGGACGGACTACACCGGGGAGCTGTTTTTT.

The rearrangement uses TRBV29-1 and TRBJ2-1, with D perhaps TRBD1 or TRBD2 (6 bases each). The CDR3 extends over 15 amino acids. The ends were cut back, 4 bases at V and 7 bases at J, with 20 bases in the middle. Per germline, CDR1 SQVTM and CDR2 ANQGSEA. CDR3 region: CSVGGRRGTGNEQFF. The DNA of the CDR3 is TGCAGCGTTGGGGGCCGGAGGGGGACGGGTAATGAGCAGTTCTTC.

This sequence joins TRBV18 and TRBJ2-1, with TRBD2 identical over 15 bases. This CDR3 region has 18 residues. Per the germline V gene, CDR1 is KGHSH and CDR2 is LQKENI. Trimming cost V 4 bases and J 7 bases; bases outside gene matches: 11. CDR3 in amino acids: CASSHGLAGGPDGNEQFF. The CDR3 DNA reads as TGTGCCAGCTCACACGGACTAGCGGGAGGGCCTGATGGGAATGAGCAGTTCTTC. The entire variable domain, with the rest obtained from reference TRBV18 and TRBJ2-1, is as follows: NAGVMQNPRHLVRRRGQEARLRCSPMKGHSHVYWYRQLPEEGLKFMVYLQKENIIDESGMPKERFSAEFPKEGPSILRIQQVVRGDSAAYFCASSHGLAGGPDGNEQFFGPGTRLTVL.

A remark on this clone: The germline gene is not matched at one end of the junction; a read error may be the cause. This chain joins TRBV7-2 and TRBJ2-1; 9 bases align to TRBD2. The CDR3 extends over 15 amino acids. Germline CDR1 and CDR2: SGHTA and FQGNSA. In nucleotides, the CDR3 is TGTGCCAGCAGCTTAGGCGGGGGGGATGACAAGGAGCAGTTCTTC. Translation: CASSLGGGDDKEQFF. Full variable domain (remainder filled in from reference TRBV7-2 and TRBJ2-1): GAGVSQSPSNKVTEKGKDVELRCDPISGHTALYWYRQSLGQGLEFLIYFQGNSAPDKSGLPSDRFSAERTGGSVSTLTIQRTQQEDSAVYLCASSLGGGDDKEQFFGPGTRLTVL.

The CDR3: CASSFAGANSGNTIYF. In DNA, the CDR3 is TGTGCCAGCAGCTTCGCAGGGGCTAACTCTGGAAACACCATATATTTT. This chain joins TRBV7-9 and TRBJ1-3; a weak D match, TRBD1 (6 bases). This CDR3 spans 16 amino acids. V was clipped by 3 bases and J by 0 bases, with 12 bases between them. Germline V gene sequence: CDR1 SEHNR, CDR2 FQNEAQ (reference sequence).

This chain connects TRBV23-1 to TRBJ2-7; D may be TRBD1 or TRBD2 (6 bases each). TRBV23-1 is annotated as an ORF whose role is uncertain. Trimming stripped 0 bases from V and 0 bases from J, with 18 bases between. The CDR3 covers 18 residues. For the CDR3, the DNA is TGCGCCAGCAGTCAATCGGGCCAACAGGGAGGAAGCTCCTACGAGCAGTACGTC. Protein sequence: CASSQSGQQGGSSYEQYV.

V gene TRBV4-3 combines with J gene TRBJ2-6; D possibly corresponds to TRBD2 (6 bases). This CDR3 is built from 18 residues. Trimming removed 0 bases at V and 4 bases at J, with 16 bases between. Germline CDR1 reads LGHNA; CDR2 reads YSLEER. The CDR3 sequence: CASSQDPREASGANVLTF. The DNA for the CDR3 is TGCGCCAGCAGCCAAGATCCCAGGGAGGCCTCAGGGGCCAACGTCCTGACTTTC.

The chain uses TRBV7-2 and TRBJ2-7; a weak D match, TRBD1 (5 bases). V lost 1 base, J lost 5 bases, and 12 bases lay in between. The CDR3 consists of 14 residues. CDR1 and CDR2 (germline): SGHTA, FQGNSA. This chain's CDR3 is CASSLGDRGHEQYF. The CDR3 DNA is TGTGCCAGCAGCTTAGGTGATAGGGGCCACGAGCAGTACTTC.

This rearrangement joins TRBV7-9 to TRBJ1-2; D not certain. V dropped 5 bases and J dropped 0 bases, with 22 bases sitting between them. The CDR3 is made up of 18 amino acids. Germline assignment: CDR1 SEHNR and CDR2 FQNEAQ (reference sequence). Written as DNA, the CDR3 is TGTGCCAGCAGCGCCTCCCCGGGTGCCCTAACGGCTAACTATGGCTACACCTTC. This encodes CASSASPGALTANYGYTF.

The V and J genes are TRBV7-6 and TRBJ2-3; the D call may be TRBD1 or TRBD2 (5 bases each). The CDR3 spans 18 residues. Trimming pared 0 bases from V and 6 bases from J, leaving 22 bases between. Germline CDR1 is SGHVS and CDR2 is FNYEAQ. CDR3: CASSLAFPGPGAPDTQYF. DNA for the CDR3: TGTGCCAGCAGCTTAGCTTTCCCGGGACCTGGGGCACCGGATACGCAGTATTTT.

The chain recombines TRBV7-2 with TRBJ2-7, with no clear D. Trimming cost V 0 bases and J 2 bases, with 5 bases left between them. The CDR3 totals 13 residues. The germline gives CDR1 SGHTA, CDR2 FQGNSA. CDR3 DNA sequence: TGTGCCAGCAGCTTAGCAAATACCTACGAGCAGTACTTC. This encodes CASSLANTYEQYF.

The J gene is TRBJ2-2, the V gene TRBV27; unclear D gene. Trimming removed 8 bases at V and 6 bases at J, with 10 bases between. Germline V gene data show CDR1 as MNHEY and CDR2 as SMNVEV (reference sequence). The CDR3 loop spans 12 amino acids. CDR3 sequence reads: CASGIHAGELFF. CDR3 DNA: TGTGCCAGCGGGATTCACGCCGGGGAGCTGTTTTTT.

The V call is TRBV12-3 or TRBV12-4, the J call TRBJ1-2, with 7 positions matching TRBD1. The CDR3 is 13 amino acids. Trimming at V came to 6 bases and at J to 7 bases, leaving 8 bases not matched to a gene. Here the CDR3 reads CASSSGGGSGYTF. The CDR3 DNA follows: TGTGCCAGCAGCTCGGGAGGGGGCTCTGGCTACACCTTC.

This chain links TRBV7-9 with TRBJ1-6; 10 positions match TRBD1. The CDR3 covers 16 residues. Germline V gene data show CDR1 as SEHNR and CDR2 as FQNEAQ (reference sequence). Germline trimming cut 1 base from V and 10 bases from J; bases unmatched to any gene: 7. Written as DNA, the CDR3 is TGTGCCAGCAGCTTAGGGTCCGGGACAGGGGAATCACCCCTCCACTTT. It translates to CASSLGSGTGESPLHF. Filled out from reference TRBV7-9 and TRBJ1-6, the complete variable domain reads DTGVSQNPRHKITKRGQNVTFRCDPISEHNRLYWYRQTLGQGPEFLTYFQNEAQLEKSRLLSDRFSAERPKGSFSTLEIQRTEQGDSAMYLCASSLGSGTGESPLHFGNGTRLTVT.

The rearrangement uses TRBV5-6 and TRBJ2-7; 8 bases match TRBD2. The CDR3 contains 15 residues. The trim removed 2 bases at V and 3 bases at J, leaving 7 bases unmatched. Germline assignment: CDR1 SGHDT and CDR2 YYEEEE. CDR3 in amino acids: CASSFDTGTSYEQYF. In DNA form, the CDR3 reads TGTGCCAGCAGCTTTGATACGGGGACTAGCTACGAGCAGTACTTC.

The chain carries TRBV5-6 and TRBJ2-3, with 11 bases aligning to TRBD1. The CDR3 has 16 amino acids. The germline gives CDR1 SGHDT, CDR2 YYEEEE. The V gene end was trimmed by 2 bases and the J gene end by 5 bases; junction bases not matched to a gene: 7. The CDR3 spells CASSFYGTGGLDTQYF. The DNA of the CDR3 is TGTGCCAGCAGCTTTTATGGGACAGGGGGATTAGATACGCAGTATTTT.